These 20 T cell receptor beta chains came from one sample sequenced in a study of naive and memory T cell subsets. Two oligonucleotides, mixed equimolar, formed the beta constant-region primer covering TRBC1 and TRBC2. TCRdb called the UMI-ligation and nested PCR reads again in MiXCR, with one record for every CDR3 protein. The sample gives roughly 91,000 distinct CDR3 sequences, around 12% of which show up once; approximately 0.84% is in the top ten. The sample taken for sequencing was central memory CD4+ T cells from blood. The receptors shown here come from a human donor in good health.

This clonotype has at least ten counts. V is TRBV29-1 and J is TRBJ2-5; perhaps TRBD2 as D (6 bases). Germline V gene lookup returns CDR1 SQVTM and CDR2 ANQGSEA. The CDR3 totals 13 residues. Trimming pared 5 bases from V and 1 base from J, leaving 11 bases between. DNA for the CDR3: TGCAGCGTTCACCGGGGGTTCCAAGAGACCCAGTACTTC. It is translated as CSVHRGFQETQYF.

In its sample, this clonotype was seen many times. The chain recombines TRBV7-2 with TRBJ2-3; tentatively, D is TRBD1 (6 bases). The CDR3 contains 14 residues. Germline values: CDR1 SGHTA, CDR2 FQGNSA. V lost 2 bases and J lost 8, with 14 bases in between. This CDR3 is CASSLNRGSITQYF. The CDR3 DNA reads TGTGCCAGCAGCTTAAATAGGGGGAGTATTACGCAGTATTTT. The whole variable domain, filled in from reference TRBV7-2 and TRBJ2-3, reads GAGVSQSPSNKVTEKGKDVELRCDPISGHTALYWYRQSLGQGLEFLIYFQGNSAPDKSGLPSDRFSAERTGGSVSTLTIQRTQQEDSAVYLCASSLNRGSITQYFGPGTRLTVL.

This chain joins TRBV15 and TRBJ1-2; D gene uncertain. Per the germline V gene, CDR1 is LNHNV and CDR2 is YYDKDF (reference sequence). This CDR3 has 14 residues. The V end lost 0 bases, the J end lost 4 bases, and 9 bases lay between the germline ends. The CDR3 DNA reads TGTGCCACCAGCAGAGACACAGATGTCTATGGCTACACCTTC. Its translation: CATSRDTDVYGYTF.

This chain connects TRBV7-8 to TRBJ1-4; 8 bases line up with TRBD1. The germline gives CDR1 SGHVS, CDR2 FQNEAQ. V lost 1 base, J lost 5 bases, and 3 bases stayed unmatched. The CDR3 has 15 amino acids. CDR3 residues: CASSLDRTGNEKLFF. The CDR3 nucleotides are TGTGCCAGCAGCTTAGACCGGACAGGGAATGAAAAACTGTTTTTT.

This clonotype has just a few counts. The CDR3 sequence: CASSLGTSSGSGEQFF. In DNA, the CDR3 is TGTGCCAGCAGCTTAGGAACGTCTAGCGGGAGTGGTGAGCAGTTCTTC. This chain links TRBV7-9 with TRBJ2-1, with 10 bases identical to TRBD2. V shed 1 base, J shed 9 bases, and the junction held 9 bases outside the gene matches. Germline CDR1 SEHNR, CDR2 FQNEAQ (reference sequence). CDR3 length equals 16 residues. Based on the CDR3 plus reference TRBV7-9 and TRBJ2-1, the full variable domain is DTGVSQNPRHKITKRGQNVTFRCDPISEHNRLYWYRQTLGQGPEFLTYFQNEAQLEKSRLLSDRFSAERPKGSFSTLEIQRTEQGDSAMYLCASSLGTSSGSGEQFFGPGTRLTVL.

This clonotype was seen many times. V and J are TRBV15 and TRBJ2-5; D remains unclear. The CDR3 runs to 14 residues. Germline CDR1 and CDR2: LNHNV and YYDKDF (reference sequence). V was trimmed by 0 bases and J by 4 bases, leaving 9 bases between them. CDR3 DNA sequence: TGTGCCACCAGCAGAGAGCCAGTAGGAGAGACCCAGTACTTC. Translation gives CATSREPVGETQYF.

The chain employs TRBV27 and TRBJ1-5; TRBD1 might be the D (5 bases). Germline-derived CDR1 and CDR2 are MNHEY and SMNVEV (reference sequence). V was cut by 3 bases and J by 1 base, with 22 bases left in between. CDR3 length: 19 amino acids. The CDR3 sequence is CASSLRHALGTGSNQPQHF. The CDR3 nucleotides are TGTGCCAGCAGTTTGCGACACGCCCTTGGGACGGGGAGCAATCAGCCCCAGCATTTT.

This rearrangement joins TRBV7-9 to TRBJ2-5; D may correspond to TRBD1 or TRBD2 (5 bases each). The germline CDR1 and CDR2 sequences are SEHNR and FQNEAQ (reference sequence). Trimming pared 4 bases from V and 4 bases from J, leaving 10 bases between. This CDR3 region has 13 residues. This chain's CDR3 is CASSSGTPETQYF. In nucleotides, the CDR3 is TGTGCCAGCAGCTCCGGGACGCCAGAGACCCAGTACTTC.

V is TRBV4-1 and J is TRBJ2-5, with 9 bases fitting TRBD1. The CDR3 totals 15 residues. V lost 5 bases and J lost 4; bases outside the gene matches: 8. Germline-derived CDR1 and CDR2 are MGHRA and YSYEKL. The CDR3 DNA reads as TGCGCCAGCAGCACCCAGACAGGGGGGGGAGAGACCCAGTACTTC. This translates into CASSTQTGGGETQYF.

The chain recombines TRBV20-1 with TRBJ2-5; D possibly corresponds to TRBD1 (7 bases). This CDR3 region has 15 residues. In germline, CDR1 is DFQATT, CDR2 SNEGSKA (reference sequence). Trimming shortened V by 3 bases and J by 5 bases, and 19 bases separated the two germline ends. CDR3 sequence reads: CSASRGGGGGETQYF. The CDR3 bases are TGCAGTGCTAGCCGCGGAGGAGGGGGCGGGGAGACCCAGTACTTC.

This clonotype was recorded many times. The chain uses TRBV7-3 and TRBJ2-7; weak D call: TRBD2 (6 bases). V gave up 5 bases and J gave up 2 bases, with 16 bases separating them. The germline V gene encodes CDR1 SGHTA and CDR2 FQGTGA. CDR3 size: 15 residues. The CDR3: CASSLGGTETYEQYF. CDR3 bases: TGTGCCAGCAGCCTAGGAGGGACGGAAACCTACGAGCAGTACTTC.

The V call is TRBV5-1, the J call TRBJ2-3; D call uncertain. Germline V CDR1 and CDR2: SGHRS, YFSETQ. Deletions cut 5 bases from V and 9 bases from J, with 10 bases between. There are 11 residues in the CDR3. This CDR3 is CASSALETQYF. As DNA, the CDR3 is TGCGCCAGCAGTGCTCTGGAAACGCAGTATTTT.

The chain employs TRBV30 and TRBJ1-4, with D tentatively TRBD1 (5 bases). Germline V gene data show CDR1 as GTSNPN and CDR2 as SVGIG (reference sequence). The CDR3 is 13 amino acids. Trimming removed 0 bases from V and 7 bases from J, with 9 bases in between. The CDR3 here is CAWSVSGFEKLFF. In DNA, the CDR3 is TGTGCCTGGAGTGTATCAGGGTTTGAAAAACTGTTTTTT. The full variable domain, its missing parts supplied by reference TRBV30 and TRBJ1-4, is SQTIHQWPATLVQPVGSPLSLECTVEGTSNPNLYWYRQAAGRGLQLLFYSVGIGQISSEVPQNLSASRPQDRQFILSSKKLLLSDSGFYLCAWSVSGFEKLFFGSGTQLSVL.

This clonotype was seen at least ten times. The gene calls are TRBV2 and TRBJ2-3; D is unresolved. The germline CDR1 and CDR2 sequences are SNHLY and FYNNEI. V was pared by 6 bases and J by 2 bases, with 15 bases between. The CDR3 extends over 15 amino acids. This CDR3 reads CASSADLLYTDTQYF. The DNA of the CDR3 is TGTGCCAGCAGCGCCGACTTATTATACACAGATACGCAGTATTTT.

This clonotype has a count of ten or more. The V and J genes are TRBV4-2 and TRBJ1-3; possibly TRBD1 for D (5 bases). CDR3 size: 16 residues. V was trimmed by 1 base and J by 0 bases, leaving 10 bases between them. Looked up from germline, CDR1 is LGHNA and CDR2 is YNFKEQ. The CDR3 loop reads CASSQVVDSSGNTIYF. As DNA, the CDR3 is TGTGCCAGCAGCCAAGTAGTAGACAGCTCTGGAAACACCATATATTTT.

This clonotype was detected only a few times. The CDR3 sequence is CASSLASRTSGVNEQFF. CDR3 nucleotide sequence: TGCGCCAGCAGCTTGGCGTCAAGGACTAGCGGGGTAAATGAGCAGTTCTTC. The chain carries TRBV5-1 and TRBJ2-1; TRBD2 agrees at 12 bases. J gave up 7 bases and V 0 bases, and 8 bases lay outside the gene matches. CDR1 is SGHRS and CDR2 is YFSETQ in the germline V gene. The CDR3 extends over 17 amino acids. The variable domain in full, with the rest retrieved from reference TRBV5-1 and TRBJ2-1, is KAGVTQTPRYLIKTRGQQVTLSCSPISGHRSVSWYQQTPGQGLQFLFEYFSETQRNKGNFPGRFSGRQFSNSRSEMNVSTLELGDSALYLCASSLASRTSGVNEQFFGPGTRLTVL.

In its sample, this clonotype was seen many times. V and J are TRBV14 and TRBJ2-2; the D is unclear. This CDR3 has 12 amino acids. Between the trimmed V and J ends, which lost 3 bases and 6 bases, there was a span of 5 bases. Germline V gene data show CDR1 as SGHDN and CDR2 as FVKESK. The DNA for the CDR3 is TGTGCCAGCAGCCAGACCCCCGGGGAGCTGTTTTTT. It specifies CASSQTPGELFF.

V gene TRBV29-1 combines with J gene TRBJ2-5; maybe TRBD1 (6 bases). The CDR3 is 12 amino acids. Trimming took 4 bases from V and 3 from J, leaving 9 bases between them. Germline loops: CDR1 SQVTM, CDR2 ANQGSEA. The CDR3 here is CSVVRTEETQYF. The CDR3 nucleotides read TGCAGCGTTGTCAGGACAGAAGAGACCCAGTACTTC.

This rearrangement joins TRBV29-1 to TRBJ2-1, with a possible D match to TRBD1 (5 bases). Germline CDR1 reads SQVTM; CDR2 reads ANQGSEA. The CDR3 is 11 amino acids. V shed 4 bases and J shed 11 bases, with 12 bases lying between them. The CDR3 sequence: CSVGSDTKQFF. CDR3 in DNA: TGCAGCGTTGGATCGGACACCAAGCAGTTCTTC.

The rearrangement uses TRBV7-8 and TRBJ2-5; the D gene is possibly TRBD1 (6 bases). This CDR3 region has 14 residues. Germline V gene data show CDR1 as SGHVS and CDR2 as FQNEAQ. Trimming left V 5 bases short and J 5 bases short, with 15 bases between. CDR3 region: CASSPQGLGETQYF. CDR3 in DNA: TGTGCCAGCAGCCCCCAGGGGCTGGGGGAGACCCAGTACTTC.